The 5 T cell receptor beta chains below come from one sample, sequenced in a study of T cell clonotyping in hematopoietic cell transplantation. Data came from immunoSEQ multiplex PCR; TCRdb stores just in-frame clones and leaves some out. The sample shows 16,000 or so clones, roughly 70% of them seen only once. The sample consisted of peripheral blood mononuclear cells. The receptors originated from a woman aged 60 to 75 in good health. Some clones in this sample may be carry-over from other donors' samples.

The rearrangement uses TRBV28 and TRBJ1-1, with D perhaps TRBD1 (5 bases). The CDR3 is made up of 13 amino acids. The germline V and J ends were trimmed by 8 bases and 4 bases, with 14 bases remaining between them. In germline, CDR1 is MDHEN, CDR2 SYDVKM. The CDR3: CASGTIPGTEAFF. In nucleotides, the CDR3 is TGTGCCAGCGGGACTATACCTGGCACTGAAGCTTTCTTT.

A word on this clone: The junction departs from germline at one end; a sequencing error may be responsible. The chain carries TRBV7-7 and TRBJ2-3, with 7 bases that match TRBD2. The CDR3 extends over 14 amino acids. Germline loops: CDR1 SSHAT, CDR2 FNYEAQ (reference sequence). CDR3 in DNA: TGTGCTAGCAGCTTTGGCGGGAGTGACGGTACGCAGTATTTT. This encodes CASSFGGSDGTQYF.

The chain joins TRBV19 to TRBJ2-3; 9 bases are a match to TRBD2. This CDR3 contains 15 residues. The V gene's germline CDR1 is LNHDA and CDR2 SQIVND (reference sequence). V shed 7 bases and J 4 bases; nucleotides not matched to a gene: 9. The CDR3 DNA reads TGTGCCAGTACCTCTACTAGCGGGTTTCCAGATACGCAGTATTTT. Residues: CASTSTSGFPDTQYF.

This chain uses TRBV29-1 with TRBJ2-3; a possible D gene is TRBD1 (5 bases). This CDR3 has 12 amino acids. Germline CDR1 is SQVTM and CDR2 is ANQGSEA. Trimming left V 6 bases short and J 3 bases short, with 10 bases between. This chain's CDR3 is CSVKQGTDTQYF. The CDR3 coding sequence is TGCAGCGTAAAGCAGGGAACAGATACGCAGTATTTT.

The chain carries TRBV7-3 and TRBJ2-6; no reliable D call. Trimming took off 4 bases at V and 2 bases at J, with 6 bases between the two ends. The CDR3 has 14 amino acids. Germline lookup yields CDR1 SGHTA and CDR2 FQGTGA. CDR3 region: CASSSTTGANVLTF. The CDR3 DNA is TGTGCCAGCAGCTCCACTACTGGGGCCAACGTCCTGACTTTC.